This T cell receptor beta chain is from a study of radiation and T cells in renal cell carcinoma. General study results and limits: Top tumor clonotypes rose in blood 2 weeks post-radiation, then contracted.

Repertoires were generated with immunoSEQ multiplex PCR, while TCRdb's copy carries only in-frame clones and drops some. The sample carries around 120,000 clones, roughly four fifths recorded once. The CDR3 is made up of 13 amino acids. Germline lookup yields CDR1 SQVTM and CDR2 ANQGSEA. A note on this clone: Antigen: not known. Sequence at one end of the junction differs from germline and may be a read error.

Sample time point: blood 2 weeks post-SBRT. Treatment indicated: 15 Gy SBRT to primary tumor, nephrectomy 4 weeks later. Serial blood draws occurred at baseline and 2 and 4 weeks post-SBRT. The gene calls are TRBV29-1 and TRBJ1-1, with D unresolved. This sequence was found in a woman aged 60 to 75 with renal cell carcinoma. The sequencing here drew on blood, taken from a patient whose treatment included radiotherapy and nephrectomy. The CDR3 sequence is CGVVDVSNTEAFF. DNA of the CDR3: TGCGGCGTCGTCGACGTCTCGAACACTGAAGCTTTCTTT.